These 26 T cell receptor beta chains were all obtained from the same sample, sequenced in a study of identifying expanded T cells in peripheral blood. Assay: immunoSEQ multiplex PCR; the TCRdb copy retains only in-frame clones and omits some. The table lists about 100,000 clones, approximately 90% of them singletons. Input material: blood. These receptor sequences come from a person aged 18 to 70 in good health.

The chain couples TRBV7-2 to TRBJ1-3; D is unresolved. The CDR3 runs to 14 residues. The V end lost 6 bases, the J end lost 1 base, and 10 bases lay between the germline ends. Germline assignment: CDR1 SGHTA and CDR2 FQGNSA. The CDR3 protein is CASSSSGSGNTIYF. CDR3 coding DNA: TGTGCCAGCAGTTCGAGTGGGTCTGGAAACACCATATATTTT.

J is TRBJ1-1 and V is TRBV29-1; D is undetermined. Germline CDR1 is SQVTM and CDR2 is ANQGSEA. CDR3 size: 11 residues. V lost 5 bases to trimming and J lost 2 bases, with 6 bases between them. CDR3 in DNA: TGCAGCGTTACAGTAAACACTGAAGCTTTCTTT. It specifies CSVTVNTEAFF.

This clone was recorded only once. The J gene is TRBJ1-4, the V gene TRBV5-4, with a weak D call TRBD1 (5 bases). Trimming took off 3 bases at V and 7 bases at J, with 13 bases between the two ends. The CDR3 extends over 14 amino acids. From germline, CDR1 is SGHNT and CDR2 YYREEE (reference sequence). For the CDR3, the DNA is TGTGCCAGCAGCTCCGGGACGGCAGGTGAAAAACTGTTTTTT. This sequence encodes CASSSGTAGEKLFF.

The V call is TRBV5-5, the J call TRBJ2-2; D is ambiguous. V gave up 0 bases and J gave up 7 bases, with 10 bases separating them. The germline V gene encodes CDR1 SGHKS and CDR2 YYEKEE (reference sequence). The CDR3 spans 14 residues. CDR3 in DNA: TGTGCCAGCAGCTTGGGTAATGTGGTCGGGGAGCTGTTTTTT. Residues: CASSLGNVVGELFF.

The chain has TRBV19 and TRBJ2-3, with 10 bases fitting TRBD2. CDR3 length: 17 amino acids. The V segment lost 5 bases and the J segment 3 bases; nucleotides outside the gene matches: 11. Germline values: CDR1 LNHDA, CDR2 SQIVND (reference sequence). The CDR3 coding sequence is TGTGCCAGTAGTCCCCGAACTAGCGGGGTTACAACAGATACGCAGTATTTT. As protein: CASSPRTSGVTTDTQYF. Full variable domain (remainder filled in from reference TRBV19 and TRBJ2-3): DGGITQSPKYLFRKEGQNVTLSCEQNLNHDAMYWYRQDPGQGLRLIYYSQIVNDFQKGDIAEGYSVSREKKESFPLTVTSAQKNPTAFYLCASSPRTSGVTTDTQYFGPGTRLTVL.

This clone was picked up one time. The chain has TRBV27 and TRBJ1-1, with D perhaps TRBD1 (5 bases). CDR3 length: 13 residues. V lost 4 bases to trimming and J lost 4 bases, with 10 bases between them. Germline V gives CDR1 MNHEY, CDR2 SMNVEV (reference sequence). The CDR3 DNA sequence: TGTGCCAGCAGTTGGTGGGGGGGCACTGAAGCTTTCTTT. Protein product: CASSWWGGTEAFF.

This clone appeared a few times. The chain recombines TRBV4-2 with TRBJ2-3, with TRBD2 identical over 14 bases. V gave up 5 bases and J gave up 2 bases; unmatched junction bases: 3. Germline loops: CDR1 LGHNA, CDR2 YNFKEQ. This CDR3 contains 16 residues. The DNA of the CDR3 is TGTGCCAGCAGCTGGGGACTAGCGGGGGTCACAGATACGCAGTATTTT. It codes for CASSWGLAGVTDTQYF.

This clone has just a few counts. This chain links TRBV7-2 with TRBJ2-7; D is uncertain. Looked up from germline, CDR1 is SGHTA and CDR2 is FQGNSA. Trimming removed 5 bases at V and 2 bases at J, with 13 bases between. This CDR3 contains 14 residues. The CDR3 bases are TGTGCCAGCAGCCTTGGGGTCCTGGCCTACGAGCAGTACTTC. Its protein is CASSLGVLAYEQYF.

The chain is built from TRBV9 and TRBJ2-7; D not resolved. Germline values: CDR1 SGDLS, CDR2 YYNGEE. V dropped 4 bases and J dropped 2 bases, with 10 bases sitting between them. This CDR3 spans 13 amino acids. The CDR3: CASSPDRTYEQYF. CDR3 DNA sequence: TGTGCCAGCAGCCCAGACCGGACCTACGAGCAGTACTTC.

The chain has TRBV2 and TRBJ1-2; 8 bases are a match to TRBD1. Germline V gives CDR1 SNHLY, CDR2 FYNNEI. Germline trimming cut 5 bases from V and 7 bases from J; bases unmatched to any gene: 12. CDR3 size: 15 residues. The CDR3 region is CASSPRGQGGSGYTF. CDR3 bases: TGTGCCAGCAGTCCGAGAGGACAGGGTGGGTCTGGCTACACCTTC.

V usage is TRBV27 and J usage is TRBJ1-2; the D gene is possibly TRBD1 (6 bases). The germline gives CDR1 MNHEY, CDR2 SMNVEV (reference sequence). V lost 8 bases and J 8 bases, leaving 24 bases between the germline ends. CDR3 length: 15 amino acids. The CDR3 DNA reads TGTGCCAGCTCTTCTGTTGACAGGCCCCTCTGGGGCTACACCTTC. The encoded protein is CASSSVDRPLWGYTF.

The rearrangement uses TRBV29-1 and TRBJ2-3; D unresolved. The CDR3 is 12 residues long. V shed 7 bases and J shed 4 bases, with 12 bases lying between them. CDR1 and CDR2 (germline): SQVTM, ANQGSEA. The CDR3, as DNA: TGCAGCGGGGCCGGCGGATCAGATACGCAGTATTTT. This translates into CSGAGGSDTQYF.

CDR3 nucleotides: TGCGCCAGCAGCTTGACGACAGCCAACACCGGGGAGCTGTTTTTT. It yields the protein CASSLTTANTGELFF. The chain uses TRBV5-1 and TRBJ2-2, with TRBD1 as a possible D gene (5 bases). CDR3 length: 15 residues. The germline gives CDR1 SGHRS, CDR2 YFSETQ. Deletions cut 1 base from V and 2 bases from J, with 9 bases between. Based on the CDR3 plus reference TRBV5-1 and TRBJ2-2, the full variable domain is KAGVTQTPRYLIKTRGQQVTLSCSPISGHRSVSWYQQTPGQGLQFLFEYFSETQRNKGNFPGRFSGRQFSNSRSEMNVSTLELGDSALYLCASSLTTANTGELFFGEGSRLTVL.

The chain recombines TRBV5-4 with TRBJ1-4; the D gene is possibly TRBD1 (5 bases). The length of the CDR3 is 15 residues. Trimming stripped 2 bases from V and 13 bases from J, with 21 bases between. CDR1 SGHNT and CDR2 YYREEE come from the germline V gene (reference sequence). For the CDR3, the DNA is TGTGCCAGCAGCTTTGGGCAGGGCCGAAGTTCGGGACTGTTTTTT. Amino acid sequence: CASSFGQGRSSGLFF.

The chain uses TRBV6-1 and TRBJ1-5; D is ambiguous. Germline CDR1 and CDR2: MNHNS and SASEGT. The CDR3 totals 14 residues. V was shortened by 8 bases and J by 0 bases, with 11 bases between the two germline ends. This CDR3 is CASGGVDSNQPQHF. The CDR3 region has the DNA TGTGCCAGCGGAGGTGTGGATAGCAATCAGCCCCAGCATTTT.

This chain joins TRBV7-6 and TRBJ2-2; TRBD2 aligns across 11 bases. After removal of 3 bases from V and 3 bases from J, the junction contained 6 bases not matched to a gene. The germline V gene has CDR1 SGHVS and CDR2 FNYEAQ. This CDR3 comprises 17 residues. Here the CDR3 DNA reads TGTGCCAGCAGCTTGGCTAGCGGGGGGTTTGACACCGGGGAGCTGTTTTTT. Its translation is CASSLASGGFDTGELFF.

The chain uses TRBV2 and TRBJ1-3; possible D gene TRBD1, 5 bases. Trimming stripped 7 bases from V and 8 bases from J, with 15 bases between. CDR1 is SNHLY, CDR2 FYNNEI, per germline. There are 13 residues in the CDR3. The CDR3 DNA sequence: TGTGCCAGCAATTCAGGACACTGGGACACCATATATTTT. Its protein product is CASNSGHWDTIYF.

The CDR3 here is CASRDASNTGELFF. In nucleotides, the CDR3 is TGTGCCAGCAGGGACGCCTCGAACACCGGGGAGCTGTTTTTT. V is TRBV2 and J is TRBJ2-2; D uncertain. CDR3 size: 14 residues. CDR1 SNHLY and CDR2 FYNNEI come from the germline V gene. Trimming took 6 bases from V and 0 from J, leaving 8 bases between them.

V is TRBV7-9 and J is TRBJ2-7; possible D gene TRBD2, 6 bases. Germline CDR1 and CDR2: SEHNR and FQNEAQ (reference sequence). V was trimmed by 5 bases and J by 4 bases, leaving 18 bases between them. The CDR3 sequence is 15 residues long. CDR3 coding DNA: TGTGCCAGCAGCCATGGGCGGGACTCACCTTACGAGCAGTACTTC. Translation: CASSHGRDSPYEQYF.

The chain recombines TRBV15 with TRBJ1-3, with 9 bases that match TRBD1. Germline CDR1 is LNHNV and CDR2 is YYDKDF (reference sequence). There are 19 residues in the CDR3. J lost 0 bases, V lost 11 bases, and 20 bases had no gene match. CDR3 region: CAADARDRVLLNSGNTIYF. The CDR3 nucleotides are TGTGCCGCCGACGCTCGGGACAGGGTGCTATTGAACTCTGGAAACACCATATATTTT.

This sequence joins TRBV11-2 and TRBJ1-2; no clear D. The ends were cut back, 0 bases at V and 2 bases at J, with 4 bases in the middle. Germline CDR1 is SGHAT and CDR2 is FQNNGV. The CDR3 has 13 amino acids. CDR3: CASSLEGNYGYTF. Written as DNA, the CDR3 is TGTGCCAGCAGCTTAGAAGGGAACTATGGCTACACCTTC.

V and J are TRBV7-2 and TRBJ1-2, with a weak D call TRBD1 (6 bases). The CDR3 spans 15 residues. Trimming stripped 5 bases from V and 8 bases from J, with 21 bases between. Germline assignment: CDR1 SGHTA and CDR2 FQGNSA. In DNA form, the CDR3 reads TGTGCCAGCAGCCCGCGTAATGGGGGGGCGAGGGGCTACACCTTC. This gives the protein CASSPRNGGARGYTF.

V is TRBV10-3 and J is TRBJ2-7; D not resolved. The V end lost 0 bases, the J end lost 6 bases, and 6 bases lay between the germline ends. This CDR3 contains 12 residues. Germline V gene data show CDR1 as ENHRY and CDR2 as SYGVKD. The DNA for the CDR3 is TGTGCCATCAGTGAGTCTGGGGTCGAGCAGTACTTC. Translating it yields CAISESGVEQYF.

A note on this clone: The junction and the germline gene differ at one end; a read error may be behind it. CDR3 region: CASSPDGGVPSSEQYF. Here the CDR3 DNA reads TGTGCCAGCAGCCCGGATGGGGGTGTCCCTTCCTCCGAGCAGTACTTC. V is TRBV5-5 and J is TRBJ2-7; D may match TRBD1 or TRBD2 (5 bases each). Germline CDR1 reads SGHKS; CDR2 reads YYEKEE (reference sequence). The CDR3 has 16 amino acids.

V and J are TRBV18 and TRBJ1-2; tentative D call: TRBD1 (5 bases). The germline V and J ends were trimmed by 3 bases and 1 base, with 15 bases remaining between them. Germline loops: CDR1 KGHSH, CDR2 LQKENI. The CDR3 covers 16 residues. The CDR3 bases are TGTGCCAGCTCACCGGGCGGGGCAGCTCATAACTATGGCTACACCTTC. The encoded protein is CASSPGGAAHNYGYTF.

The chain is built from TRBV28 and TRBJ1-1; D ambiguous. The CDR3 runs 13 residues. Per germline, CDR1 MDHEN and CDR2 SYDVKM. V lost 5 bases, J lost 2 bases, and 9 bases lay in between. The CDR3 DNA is TGTGCCAGCAGTCTACTAGGAAACACTGAAGCTTTCTTT. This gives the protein CASSLLGNTEAFF. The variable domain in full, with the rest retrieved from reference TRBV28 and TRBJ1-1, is DVKVTQSSRYLVKRTGEKVFLECVQDMDHENMFWYRQDPGLGLRLIYFSYDVKMKEKGDIPEGYSVSREKKERFSLILESASTNQTSMYLCASSLLGNTEAFFGQGTRLTVV.